These 4 T cell receptor beta chains were all obtained from the same sample, sequenced in a study of blood T cell repertoires in COVID-19. Profiled with immunoSEQ multiplex PCR; TCRdb holds only in-frame clones, not every one. The profile shows approximately 200,000 clones, 70% to 90% of them singletons. The source material was PBMCs or T cells enriched from blood (not recorded which). These receptors all stem from a woman aged 40 to 50 with acute COVID-19.

This chain connects TRBV20-1 to TRBJ1-1; D is unclear. The CDR3 totals 11 residues. Germline V gives CDR1 DFQATT, CDR2 SNEGSKA (reference sequence). The V and J ends lost 6 bases and 5 bases respectively, with 10 bases between them. The CDR3 bases are TGCAGTGCCCAAGGAGGTACTGAAGCTTTCTTT. Its translation is CSAQGGTEAFF.

This chain links TRBV28 with TRBJ2-1, with TRBD2 identical over 12 bases. This CDR3 spans 20 amino acids. The V gene end was trimmed by 5 bases and the J gene end by 0 bases; junction bases not matched to a gene: 14. Germline V gives CDR1 MDHEN, CDR2 SYDVKM. The CDR3, as DNA: TGTGCCAGCAGTCCATATCCGGGACTAGCGGGTACTAGCTCCTACAATGAGCAGTTCTTC. The encoded protein is CASSPYPGLAGTSSYNEQFF.

Only one count was recorded for this clone. This chain links TRBV6-2 or TRBV6-3 with TRBJ2-1; 9 nucleotides agree with TRBD1. J was trimmed by 3 bases and V by 3 bases; bases with no gene match: 12. The CDR3 length is 18 residues. From germline, CDR1 is MNHEY and CDR2 SVGEGT. The CDR3 nucleotides read TGTGCCAGCAGTTATGTTCTTGTGGGACAGGGTGGCTACAATGAGCAGTTCTTC. It specifies CASSYVLVGQGGYNEQFF.

CDR3 sequence reads: CSASLLDSWAGELFF. The CDR3 region has the DNA TGCAGTGCTAGTTTATTGGACAGTTGGGCCGGGGAGCTGTTTTTT. The chain uses TRBV20-1 and TRBJ2-2, with a possible D match to TRBD1 (6 bases). Trimming removed 3 bases from V and 6 bases from J, with 17 bases in between. CDR1 is DFQATT, CDR2 SNEGSKA, per germline (reference sequence). CDR3 size: 15 residues.